This paragraph covers one TCR beta chain sequence. Its specificity is unknown. This specimen belongs to a study of identifying expanded T cells in peripheral blood. The CDR3 contains 13 residues. CDR1 is SQVTM and CDR2 is ANQGSEA in the germline V gene. The V and J ends lost 8 bases and 7 bases, in that order; junction bases with no gene match: 9. During the collection period, no donor immune events like infections were recorded. Study conclusions and caveats: Variance in clone template counts between roughly 2-week samples significantly increased with total template count across all healthy donors. Differentially abundant clones: around 1.2 between replicates, about 17 at approximately two weeks, less than 20 at four.

Method: immunoSEQ multiplex PCR; TCRdb's copy keeps in-frame clones and lacks some. This repertoire shows about 78,000 clones, 84% found once; its top ten account for under 20%. This chain uses TRBV29-1 with TRBJ2-1, with 9 bases matching TRBD2. The sequence was obtained from a person aged 18 to 75 in good health. Source material: blood. The CDR3 DNA reads as TGCAGCCGCAGCGGGGGGCGGAATAATGAGCAGTTCTTC. Translating it yields CSRSGGRNNEQFF.